This TCR beta chain stems from a study of cytomegalovirus exposure and HLA in healthy donors. Notes on the study in general: Within an earlier analysis, most TCR beta V segments proved productive either about 87% or about 30% of the time. It was reported that TCR beta sequences correctly inferred the HLA-A and HLA-B alleles for most subjects. Altogether, about 160 TCR beta chains were recorded as cytomegalovirus-associated. Later analysis identified a missense DCLRE1C variant that was linked to TCR beta V- and J-gene trimming.

This CDR3 is built from 14 residues. V was clipped by 1 base and J by 2 bases, with 5 bases between them. The germline CDR1 and CDR2 sequences are SGHTA and FQGNSA. Regarding this clone: Its antigen is undetermined.

This PCR relied on a set of 60 Vbeta primers and 13 Jbeta primers. Produced via immunoSEQ multiplex PCR; TCRdb's table is partial and in-frame only. Counted here are around 99,000 clones, around 76% occurring once; the ten biggest clones make up 2.7%. V gene TRBV7-2 combines with J gene TRBJ2-2; no firm D call. Sequencing was done on a sample of PBMCs. This clonotype originated in a man younger than 40 in good health and CMV-seropositive. CDR3 residues: CASSLGGNTGELFF. CDR3 nucleotide sequence: TGTGCCAGCAGCTTAGGTGGCAACACCGGGGAGCTGTTTTTT.